This T cell receptor beta chain emerged from a study of T cells in Graves' hyperthyroidism and ophthalmopathy. What was amplified from RNA transcripts were TCR beta CDR3 regions. When the TCR CDR3 underwent first-round RT-PCR, the HTBI primer set was used. Each CDR3 protein gets one entry after TCRdb re-called the multiplex PCR reads with MiXCR. Among a few hundred thousand distinct CDR3 sequences listed, about a sixth were seen once. The CDR3 is 14 residues long. The V end lost 7 bases, the J end lost 3 bases, and 16 bases lay between the germline ends. Source material: blood. The TCR sequence derives from a young woman with Graves' hyperthyroidism. This chain links TRBV12-3 or TRBV12-4 with TRBJ2-7; D is perhaps TRBD2 (6 bases). For the CDR3, the DNA is TGTGCCAGCACCAGACGGGGGTTGGACTACGAGCAGTACTTC. Translating gives CASTRRGLDYEQYF.